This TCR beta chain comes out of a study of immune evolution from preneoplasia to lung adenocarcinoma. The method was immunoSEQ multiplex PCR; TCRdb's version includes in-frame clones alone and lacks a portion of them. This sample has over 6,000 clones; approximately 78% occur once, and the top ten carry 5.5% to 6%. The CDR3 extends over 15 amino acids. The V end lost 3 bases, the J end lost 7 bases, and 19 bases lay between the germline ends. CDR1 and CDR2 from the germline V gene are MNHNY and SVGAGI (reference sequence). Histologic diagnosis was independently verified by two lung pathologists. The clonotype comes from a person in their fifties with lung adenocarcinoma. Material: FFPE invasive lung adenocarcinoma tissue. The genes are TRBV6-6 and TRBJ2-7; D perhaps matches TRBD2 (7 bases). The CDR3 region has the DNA TGTGCCAGCAGTTATCCTTCGCGGGGGCTAAGGGAGCAGTACTTC. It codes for CASSYPSRGLREQYF.